One and the same sample provided the 27 T cell receptor beta chains below, sequenced in a study of Tregs in tolerant kidney transplant recipients. Clones were sequenced by immunoSEQ multiplex PCR, and TCRdb holds only the in-frame ones, with some missing. The sample holds about 100,000 clones, more than 85% seen once. Specimen: CD4+ T cells from blood, collected before the transplant. These receptor sequences come from a human donor who received a combined kidney and bone marrow transplant.

This clone has a single count. The chain combines TRBV27 with TRBJ2-7; TRBD1 matches at 7 bases. Germline V gives CDR1 MNHEY, CDR2 SMNVEV (reference sequence). V lost 6 bases and J lost 3; bases outside the gene matches: 5. CDR3 length equals 13 residues. The CDR3 sequence is CASSSDRDYEQYF. The CDR3 nucleotides read TGTGCCAGCAGCTCCGACAGGGACTACGAGCAGTACTTC.

A few counts support this clone. The chain couples TRBV19 to TRBJ2-7, with TRBD1 identical over 7 bases. The CDR3 has 14 residues. Germline V lookup: CDR1 LNHDA, CDR2 SQIVND (reference sequence). Trimming took 6 bases from V and 2 from J; bases not matched to a gene: 7. CDR3 residues: CASRQGPSTYEQYF. DNA of the CDR3: TGTGCCAGTAGACAGGGGCCTTCAACCTACGAGCAGTACTTC. The variable domain in full, with the rest retrieved from reference TRBV19 and TRBJ2-7, is DGGITQSPKYLFRKEGQNVTLSCEQNLNHDAMYWYRQDPGQGLRLIYYSQIVNDFQKGDIAEGYSVSREKKESFPLTVTSAQKNPTAFYLCASRQGPSTYEQYFGPGTRLTVT.

The chain is built from TRBV9 and TRBJ1-1; the match to TRBD1 covers 9 bases. Looked up from germline, CDR1 is SGDLS and CDR2 is YYNGEE. With V trimmed by 4 bases and J by 4 bases, 8 bases remained unmatched. The CDR3 sequence is 15 residues long. CDR3: CASSPRYRGPTEAFF. CDR3 coding DNA: TGTGCCAGCAGCCCACGATACAGGGGGCCCACTGAAGCTTTCTTT.

The rearrangement joins TRBV27 to TRBJ2-1; D might be TRBD1 (5 bases). CDR1 is MNHEY and CDR2 is SMNVEV in the germline V gene (reference sequence). The CDR3 sequence is 15 residues long. With 4 bases removed from V and 5 bases from J, the gap between germline ends came to 15 bases. The CDR3 sequence: CASSSPGKGNNEQFF. The CDR3 DNA is TGTGCCAGCAGTTCCCCGGGCAAGGGGAACAATGAGCAGTTCTTC.

The chain couples TRBV2 to TRBJ1-2; a weak D match, TRBD1 (6 bases). From germline, CDR1 is SNHLY and CDR2 FYNNEI. Trimming removed 5 bases from V and 5 bases from J, with 21 bases in between. This CDR3 has 16 residues. CDR3 in amino acids: CASSRSGNRAVYGYTF. CDR3 sequence (DNA): TGTGCCAGCAGTAGGAGTGGGAACAGGGCGGTTTATGGCTACACCTTC.

CDR3 sequence reads: CAWSVRDGETQYF. The CDR3 region has the DNA TGTGCCTGGAGTGTACGCGACGGGGAGACCCAGTACTTC. This chain uses TRBV30 with TRBJ2-5, with D uncertain. The germline gives CDR1 GTSNPN, CDR2 SVGIG (reference sequence). Trimming took off 0 bases at V and 5 bases at J, with 10 bases between the two ends. The CDR3 runs 13 residues. The entire variable domain, with the rest obtained from reference TRBV30 and TRBJ2-5, is as follows: SQTIHQWPATLVQPVGSPLSLECTVEGTSNPNLYWYRQAAGRGLQLLFYSVGIGQISSEVPQNLSASRPQDRQFILSSKKLLLSDSGFYLCAWSVRDGETQYFGPGTRLLVL.

This clone was counted once. The J gene is TRBJ2-4, the V gene TRBV7-2, with D tentatively TRBD2 (5 bases). The CDR3 spans 18 residues. Germline-derived CDR1 and CDR2 are SGHTA and FQGNSA. V was shortened by 1 base and J by 3 bases, with 19 bases between the two germline ends. CDR3 in amino acids: CASSLGRGAGAVKNIQYF. CDR3 coding DNA: TGTGCCAGCAGCTTAGGCCGGGGTGCGGGCGCCGTCAAAAACATTCAGTACTTC.

The rearrangement links TRBV6-1 to TRBJ2-5, with 8 bases that match TRBD2. The DNA matches TRBJ2-7 better at its end, which makes the J call doubtful. The CDR3 spans 17 residues. The V gene's germline CDR1 is MNHNS and CDR2 SASEGT. CDR3 in amino acids: CASSVRALQGLAYEQYF. The CDR3 bases are TGTGCCAGCAGTGTACGGGCCCTCCAGGGACTAGCCTACGAGCAGTACTTC.

This sequence joins TRBV18 and TRBJ2-1; perhaps TRBD1 as D (6 bases). The CDR3 consists of 16 residues. CDR1 and CDR2 (germline): KGHSH, LQKENI. Trimming took off 6 bases at V and 0 bases at J, with 15 bases between the two ends. CDR3 DNA sequence: TGTGCCAGCTCTTCCAGGACAGAGAGCTCCTACAATGAGCAGTTCTTC. Its protein product is CASSSRTESSYNEQFF.

The V and J genes are TRBV25-1 and TRBJ1-2; 10 bases match TRBD1. CDR1 MGHDK and CDR2 SYGVNS come from the germline V gene. The CDR3 length is 17 residues. After removal of 3 bases from V and 4 bases from J, the junction contained 11 bases not matched to a gene. The DNA of the CDR3 is TGTGCCAGCAGTGAGACCGGGACAGGGGCCTTCGTCTATGGCTACACCTTC. Protein sequence: CASSETGTGAFVYGYTF.

A single count supports this clone. The chain employs TRBV27 and TRBJ2-7; TRBD1 matches 8 bases. Germline-derived CDR1 and CDR2 are MNHEY and SMNVEV (reference sequence). The CDR3 spans 16 residues. J lost 5 bases, V lost 1 base, and 10 bases had no gene match. The CDR3 here is CASSLYPGRGRDEQYF. The DNA of the CDR3 is TGTGCCAGCAGTTTATATCCGGGCAGGGGGCGGGACGAGCAGTACTTC.

The chain combines TRBV10-3 with TRBJ2-3; 7 nucleotides line up with TRBD2. The CDR3 contains 15 residues. Germline trimming cut 3 bases from V and 1 base from J; bases unmatched to any gene: 4. Looked up from germline, CDR1 is ENHRY and CDR2 is SYGVKD. CDR3 in amino acids: CAISDGAGGTDTQYF. CDR3 nucleotide sequence: TGTGCCATCAGTGATGGGGCGGGAGGCACAGATACGCAGTATTTT.

The rearrangement joins TRBV27 to TRBJ2-3; unclear D gene. V was pared by 3 bases and J by 6 bases, with 25 bases between. The germline V gene has CDR1 MNHEY and CDR2 SMNVEV (reference sequence). The CDR3 has 18 amino acids. The CDR3 region has the DNA TGTGCCAGCAGTTTTGACCTAAAAAGTCGCCCCCCACAGGATACGCAGTATTTT. Translated: CASSFDLKSRPPQDTQYF.

This chain links TRBV5-1 with TRBJ2-3; D is unresolved. The V gene's germline CDR1 is SGHRS and CDR2 YFSETQ. The length of the CDR3 is 14 residues. Between the trimmed V and J ends, which lost 1 base and 2 bases, there was a span of 8 bases. The DNA of the CDR3 is TGCGCCAGCAGCTTGATTGTCCACACAGATACGCAGTATTTT. Amino acids: CASSLIVHTDTQYF.

The rearrangement joins TRBV4-2 to TRBJ1-1, with D maybe TRBD1 (5 bases). Germline V gives CDR1 LGHNA, CDR2 YNFKEQ. Trimming stripped 0 bases from V and 5 bases from J, with 16 bases between. The CDR3 totals 16 residues. The CDR3 loop is CASSQDLGWGGTEAFF. The CDR3 DNA reads TGTGCCAGCAGCCAAGATCTCGGTTGGGGGGGGACTGAAGCTTTCTTT.

This chain joins TRBV5-1 and TRBJ2-1, with 8 bases matching TRBD2. The CDR3 loop spans 16 amino acids. The germline CDR1 and CDR2 sequences are SGHRS and YFSETQ. Germline trimming cut 4 bases from V and 4 bases from J; bases unmatched to any gene: 10. The CDR3: CASSRVIAGRYNEQFF. CDR3 nucleotide sequence: TGCGCCAGCAGCCGAGTAATAGCGGGAAGATACAATGAGCAGTTCTTC.

The chain combines TRBV28 with TRBJ1-6, with a weak D call TRBD1 (6 bases). The V gene lost 5 bases and the J gene lost 6 bases, with 23 bases spanning the gap. The CDR3 runs 18 residues. Germline assignment: CDR1 MDHEN and CDR2 SYDVKM. Here the CDR3 DNA reads TGTGCCAGCAGTGTACGAAGAGTCGCAGGGGCGATTAATTCACCCCTCCACTTT. Translated, it gives CASSVRRVAGAINSPLHF.

The rearrangement uses TRBV6-5 and TRBJ1-1; maybe TRBD1 (6 bases). Per the germline V gene, CDR1 is MNHEY and CDR2 is SVGAGI. The germline V and J ends were trimmed by 4 bases and 1 base, with 10 bases remaining between them. The CDR3 length is 14 residues. Written as DNA, the CDR3 is TGTGCCAGCAGTTCCCGAGGGGGGAACACTGAAGCTTTCTTT. Translating it yields CASSSRGGNTEAFF.

The rearrangement joins TRBV4-3 to TRBJ2-3; 13 nucleotides line up with TRBD2. V shed 0 bases, J shed 3 bases, and the junction held 6 bases outside the gene matches. Per the germline V gene, CDR1 is LGHNA and CDR2 is YSLEER. This CDR3 region has 18 residues. CDR3 in amino acids: CASSQDGELAGGTDTQYF. The CDR3 nucleotides read TGCGCCAGCAGCCAAGACGGCGAACTAGCGGGGGGGACAGATACGCAGTATTTT.

CDR3: CASSQDQSGGVYEQYF. CDR3 coding DNA: TGCGCCAGCAGCCAAGATCAAAGCGGGGGGGTCTACGAGCAGTACTTC. The chain combines TRBV4-1 with TRBJ2-7; TRBD2 matches at 10 bases. Germline loops: CDR1 MGHRA, CDR2 YSYEKL. The CDR3 loop spans 16 amino acids. The J segment lost 3 bases and the V segment lost 0 bases, leaving 5 bases of the junction unmatched.

The J gene is TRBJ2-3, the V gene TRBV7-9; D ambiguous. The germline V gene encodes CDR1 SEHNR and CDR2 FQNEAQ (reference sequence). V was trimmed by 1 base and J by 8 bases, leaving 13 bases between them. The CDR3 is made up of 14 amino acids. This CDR3 is CASSLVVSSTTQYF. DNA of the CDR3: TGTGCCAGCAGCTTAGTCGTAAGCTCTACTACGCAGTATTTT.

The genes are TRBV2 and TRBJ1-2, with no clear D. There are 13 residues in the CDR3. CDR1 is SNHLY, CDR2 FYNNEI, per germline. Trimming cost V 3 bases and J 3 bases, with 8 bases left between them. CDR3 amino acids: CASSDRGDYGYTF. CDR3 DNA: TGTGCCAGCAGTGATCGGGGAGACTATGGCTACACCTTC.

The chain uses TRBV6-1 and TRBJ2-7, with a possible D match to TRBD2 (6 bases). This CDR3 has 13 amino acids. The V gene's germline CDR1 is MNHNS and CDR2 SASEGT. Trimming removed 4 bases from V and 7 bases from J, with 14 bases in between. CDR3 amino acids: CASSGGAGREQYF. The CDR3 DNA sequence: TGTGCCAGCAGTGGCGGGGCAGGGCGGGAGCAGTACTTC.

The J gene is TRBJ1-5, the V gene TRBV15; D gene uncertain. This CDR3 region has 14 residues. Trimming took 1 base from V and 3 from J, leaving 7 bases between them. Germline V lookup: CDR1 LNHNV, CDR2 YYDKDF (reference sequence). CDR3 residues: CATSRGAPNQPQHF. The CDR3 DNA is TGTGCCACCAGCAGAGGGGCACCCAATCAGCCCCAGCATTTT.

The V gene is TRBV29-1, the J gene TRBJ1-2, with 7 nucleotides matching TRBD1. Germline values: CDR1 SQVTM, CDR2 ANQGSEA. The CDR3 is 13 amino acids. Trimming at V came to 8 bases and at J to 1 base, leaving 7 bases not matched to a gene. The CDR3 is CSFDRAINYGYTF. CDR3 bases: TGCAGCTTCGACAGGGCGATTAACTATGGCTACACCTTC.

The sample holds a few counts of this clone. J is TRBJ2-3 and V is TRBV2; weak D call: TRBD1 (5 bases). CDR1 and CDR2 from the germline V gene are SNHLY and FYNNEI. V was pared by 2 bases and J by 5 bases, with 14 bases between. The CDR3 has 15 residues. CDR3 loop: CASSEFQGGGDTQYF. CDR3 nucleotide sequence: TGTGCCAGCAGTGAATTCCAGGGTGGTGGAGATACGCAGTATTTT.

The genes are TRBV6-6 and TRBJ1-1; D is unclear. V dropped 3 bases and J dropped 1 base, with 6 bases sitting between them. This CDR3 has 13 residues. Per the germline V gene, CDR1 is MNHNY and CDR2 is SVGAGI (reference sequence). The CDR3 region is CASSYSSNTEAFF. The CDR3 nucleotides are TGTGCCAGCAGTTATTCCTCGAACACTGAAGCTTTCTTT.